The 15 T cell receptor beta chains in this list originate from one sample, sequenced in a study of monozygotic twins with inflammatory bowel disease. Each CDR3 protein gets one entry in TCRdb, which reprocessed the 5' RACE reads and gives no DNA. Found here are about 450,000 distinct CDR3 sequences; the top ten clones hold 2.4%. The sample consisted of blood. Every receptor here comes from a human donor with ulcerative colitis or Crohn's disease, or a healthy co-twin of an affected twin (not recorded which).

This chain uses TRBV4-3 with TRBJ1-2. Germline V lookup: CDR1 LGHNA, CDR2 YSLEER. This CDR3 has 17 residues. The CDR3 sequence is CASSQGRMTEPIYGYTF.

The V gene is TRBV10-3, the J gene TRBJ1-1. Germline CDR1 is ENHRY and CDR2 is SYGVKD. This CDR3 contains 18 residues. The CDR3 here is CAISDFFGLSGGETEAFF.

The chain is built from TRBV5-1 and TRBJ2-2; TCRdb designates TRBD1, a call that cannot be tested without DNA. The CDR3 contains 16 residues. The germline V gene has CDR1 SGHRS and CDR2 YFSETQ. CDR3 sequence: CASSRTGGSGTGELFF.

The chain couples TRBV7-8 to TRBJ2-7. CDR3 length: 13 amino acids. The germline V gene encodes CDR1 SGHVS and CDR2 FQNEAQ. CDR3: CASSLVILYEQYF.

The chain recombines TRBV7-3 with TRBJ1-1; TCRdb selects TRBD1, and the lack of DNA leaves this call unchecked. Per the germline V gene, CDR1 is SGHTA and CDR2 is FQGTGA. The CDR3 consists of 14 residues. The CDR3 protein is CASKSSGVNTEAFF.

The V call is TRBV29-1, the J call TRBJ1-2; TCRdb indicates TRBD1, and absent DNA this call remains unverified. Germline loops: CDR1 SQVTM, CDR2 ANQGSEA. CDR3 length: 14 residues. CDR3 region: CSVAGTGTYYGYTF. The variable domain in full, with the rest retrieved from reference TRBV29-1 and TRBJ1-2, is SAVISQKPSRDICQRGTSLTIQCQVDSQVTMMFWYRQQPGQSLTLIATANQGSEATYESGFVIDKFPISRPNLTFSTLTVSNMSPEDSSIYLCSVAGTGTYYGYTFGSGTRLTVV.

The CDR3 region is CATSDIGTGGKNEQFF. J is TRBJ2-1 and V is TRBV24-1; the D gene TCRdb calls, TRBD1, cannot be checked with no DNA. Germline CDR1 KGHDR, CDR2 SFDVKD. The CDR3 totals 16 residues.

This chain uses TRBV5-1 with TRBJ1-5; as DNA is missing, the TRBD1 call by TCRdb cannot be tested. Germline V CDR1 and CDR2: SGHRS, YFSETQ. CDR3 size: 14 residues. The CDR3 here is CASSEGGHNQPQHF.

This rearrangement joins TRBV12-3 or TRBV12-4 to TRBJ1-1; TCRdb's assignment of TRBD1 cannot be checked, as there is no DNA. This CDR3 is 18 amino acids long. Here the CDR3 reads CASSPNDRIGPRDTEAFF.

This rearrangement joins TRBV4-3 to TRBJ1-4. CDR3 length: 13 amino acids. Germline V CDR1 and CDR2: LGHNA, YSLEER. CDR3 loop: CASSQGEAEKLFF.

The V gene is TRBV4-2, the J gene TRBJ2-7; TCRdb's D gene call, TRBD2, goes unchecked for lack of DNA. Germline V gives CDR1 LGHNA, CDR2 YNFKEQ. The CDR3 spans 15 residues. The CDR3 loop is CASSQAAGLTYEQYF.

The chain has TRBV7-2 and TRBJ1-1. CDR1 is SGHTA, CDR2 FQGNSA, per germline. The CDR3 is 14 residues long. The CDR3 loop is CASSLDGVGTEAFF. Supplemented by reference TRBV7-2 and TRBJ1-1, the full variable domain reads GAGVSQSPSNKVTEKGKDVELRCDPISGHTALYWYRQSLGQGLEFLIYFQGNSAPDKSGLPSDRFSAERTGGSVSTLTIQRTQQEDSAVYLCASSLDGVGTEAFFGQGTRLTVV.

The chain carries TRBV6-2 or TRBV6-3 and TRBJ2-7. CDR1 and CDR2 (germline): MNHEY, SVGEGT. This CDR3 has 13 residues. This chain's CDR3 is CASSYGASYEQYF.

This rearrangement joins TRBV20-1 to TRBJ2-5; TCRdb's D call, TRBD2, is unchecked because there is no DNA. This CDR3 comprises 12 residues. CDR1 and CDR2 from the germline V gene are DFQATT and SNEGSKA (reference sequence). The CDR3 loop is CSARASAETQYF.

This chain joins TRBV4-2 and TRBJ2-5; TCRdb indicates TRBD2, and absent DNA this call remains unverified. Germline V gives CDR1 LGHNA, CDR2 YNFKEQ. This CDR3 region has 14 residues. The CDR3 spells CASSQDGSQETQYF.